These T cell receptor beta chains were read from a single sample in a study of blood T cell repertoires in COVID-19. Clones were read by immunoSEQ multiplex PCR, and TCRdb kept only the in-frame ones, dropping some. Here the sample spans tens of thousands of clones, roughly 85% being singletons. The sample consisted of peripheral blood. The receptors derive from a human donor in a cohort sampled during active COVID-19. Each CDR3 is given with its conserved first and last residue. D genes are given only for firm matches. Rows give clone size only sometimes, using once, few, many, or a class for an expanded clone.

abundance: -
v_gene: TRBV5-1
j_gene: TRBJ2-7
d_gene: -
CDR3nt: TGCGCCAGCTACCAGGACACCTCCTACGAGCAGTACTTC
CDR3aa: CASYQDTSYEQYF

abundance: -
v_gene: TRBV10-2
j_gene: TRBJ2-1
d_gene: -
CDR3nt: TGCGCCACGTTACCGGGACTCTTGGGCGATGAGCAGTTCTTC
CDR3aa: CATLPGLLGDEQFF

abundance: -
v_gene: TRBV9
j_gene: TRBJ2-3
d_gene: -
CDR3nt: TGTGCCAGCAGCGTAGAACTAGTCACAGATACGCAGTATTTT
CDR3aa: CASSVELVTDTQYF

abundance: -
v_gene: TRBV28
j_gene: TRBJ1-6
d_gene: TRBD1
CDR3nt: TGTGCCAGCAGTTTAAGAGGACAGGGTAATTCACCCCTCCACTTT
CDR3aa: CASSLRGQGNSPLHF

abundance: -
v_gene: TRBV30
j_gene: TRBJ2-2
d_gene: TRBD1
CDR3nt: TGTGCCTGGAGTGTACGGGGGACAGGGGTCACCGGGGAGCTGTTTTTT
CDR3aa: CAWSVRGTGVTGELFF

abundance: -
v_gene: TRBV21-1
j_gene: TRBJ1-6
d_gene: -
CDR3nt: TGTGCCAGCGTCAGGGCCTACACCAAAGAACGGTCCAATTCACCCCTCCACTTT
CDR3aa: CASVRAYTKERSNSPLHF

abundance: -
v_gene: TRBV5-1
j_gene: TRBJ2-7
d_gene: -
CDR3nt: TGCGCCAGCAGCTTCGATGCCAATGCCAGGCCCATGGAGCAGTACTTC
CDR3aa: CASSFDANARPMEQYF

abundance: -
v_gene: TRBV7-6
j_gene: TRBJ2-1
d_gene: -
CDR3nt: TGTGCCAGCAGCTTAGATCCCTGGGTTGGTAGCGGTCTCTCCTACAATGAGCAGTTCTTC
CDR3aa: CASSLDPWVGSGLSYNEQFF

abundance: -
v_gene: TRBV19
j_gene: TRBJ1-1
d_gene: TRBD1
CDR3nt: TGTGCCAGTAGTAAGGAGGGGGCAACAGTTGAAGCTTTCTTT
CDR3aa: CASSKEGATVEAFF

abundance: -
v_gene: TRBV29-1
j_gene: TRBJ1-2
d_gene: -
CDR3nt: TGCAGCGTTGACGCGGCAGGGCCGGGTTGGGGCTACACCTTC
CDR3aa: CSVDAAGPGWGYTF

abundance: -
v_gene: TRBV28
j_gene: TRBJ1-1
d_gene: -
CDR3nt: TGTGCCAGCCATAGTGAGGAGGTTGAAGCTTTCTTT
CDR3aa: CASHSEEVEAFF

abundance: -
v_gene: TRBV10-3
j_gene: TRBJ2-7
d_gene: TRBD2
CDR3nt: TGTGCCATCAGTGAGACGGTGACTAGCGGGAGAGGTGACTACGAGCAGTACTTC
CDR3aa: CAISETVTSGRGDYEQYF

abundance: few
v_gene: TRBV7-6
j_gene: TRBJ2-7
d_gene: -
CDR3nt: TGTGCCAGCAGCTTCCAGGGCAATTCGGACGAGCAGTACTTC
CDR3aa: CASSFQGNSDEQYF

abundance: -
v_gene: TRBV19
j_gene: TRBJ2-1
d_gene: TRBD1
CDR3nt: TGTGCCAGTAGTTCCCCCGGGACAGGGAGGTATGAGCAGTTCTTC
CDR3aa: CASSSPGTGRYEQFF

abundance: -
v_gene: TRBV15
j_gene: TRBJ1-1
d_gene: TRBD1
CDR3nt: TGTGCCACCAGCGGCCGGAGGGGGCAACTGCTGAACACTGAAGCTTTCTTT
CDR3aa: CATSGRRGQLLNTEAFF

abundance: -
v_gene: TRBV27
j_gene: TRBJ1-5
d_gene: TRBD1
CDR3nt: TGTGCCAGCAGTCCGAGACAGGGGCCGCCCCAGCATTTT
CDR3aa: CASSPRQGPPQHF

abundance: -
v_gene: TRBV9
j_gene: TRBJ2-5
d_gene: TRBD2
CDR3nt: TGTGCCAGCAGCCCCCGGGGGGGGCTGAGGGAGACCCAGTACTTC
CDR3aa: CASSPRGGLRETQYF

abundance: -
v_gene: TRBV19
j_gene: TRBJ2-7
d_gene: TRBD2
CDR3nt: TGTGCCAGTAGTAAAGGACTAGCGTATTCCTACGAGCAGTACTTC
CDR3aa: CASSKGLAYSYEQYF

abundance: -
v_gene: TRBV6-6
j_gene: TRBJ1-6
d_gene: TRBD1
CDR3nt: TGTGCCAGCAGTTATTTAACAGGGGGTAATTCACCCCTCCACTTT
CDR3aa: CASSYLTGGNSPLHF

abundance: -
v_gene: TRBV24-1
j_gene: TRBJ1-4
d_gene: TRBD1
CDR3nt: TGTGCCACCAGTGTCCATTTCGGGGACAGGGGAGAGGAAAAACTGTTTTTT
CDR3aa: CATSVHFGDRGEEKLFF

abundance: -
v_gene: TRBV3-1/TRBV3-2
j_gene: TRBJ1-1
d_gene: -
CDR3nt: TGTGCCAGCAGCCAAGTTAATACGGGTGGAGGGGCTTTCTTT
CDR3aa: CASSQVNTGGGAFF

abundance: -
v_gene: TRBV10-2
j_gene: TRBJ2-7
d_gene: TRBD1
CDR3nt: TGCGCCAGCAGGGGACAGGAGTCCTCCTACGAGCAGTACTTC
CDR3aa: CASRGQESSYEQYF

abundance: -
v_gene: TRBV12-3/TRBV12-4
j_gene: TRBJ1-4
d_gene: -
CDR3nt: TGTGCCAGCAGTCTCAGGCATAATGAAAAACTGTTTTTT
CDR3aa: CASSLRHNEKLFF

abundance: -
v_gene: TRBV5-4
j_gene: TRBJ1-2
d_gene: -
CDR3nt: TGTGCCAGCAGCTTGGCGACAGAGCAAGGCTACACCTTC
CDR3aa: CASSLATEQGYTF

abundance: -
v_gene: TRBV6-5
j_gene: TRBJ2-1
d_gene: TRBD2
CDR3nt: TGTGCCAGCAGTCGGGGACTAGCGGACGAGCAGTTCTTC
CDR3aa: CASSRGLADEQFF

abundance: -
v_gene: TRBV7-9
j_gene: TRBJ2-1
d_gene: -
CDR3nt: TGTGCCAGCAGCTTAGTTGGCGGGATCTCCTACAATGAGCAGTTCTTC
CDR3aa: CASSLVGGISYNEQFF

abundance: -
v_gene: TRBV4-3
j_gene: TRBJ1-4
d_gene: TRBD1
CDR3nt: TGCGCCAGCAGCAACCGGGACAGGGGTGAAAAACTGTTTTTT
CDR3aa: CASSNRDRGEKLFF

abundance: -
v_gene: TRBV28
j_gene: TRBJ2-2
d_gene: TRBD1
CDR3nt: TGTGCCAGCAGCCCCCAGCAGGGGACAGGGCCCACCGGGGAGCTGTTTTTT
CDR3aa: CASSPQQGTGPTGELFF

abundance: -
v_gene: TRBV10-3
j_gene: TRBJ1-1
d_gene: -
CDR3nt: TGTGCCATCAGTCCCAGGGCGCTAGAAGCTTTCTTT
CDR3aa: CAISPRALEAFF

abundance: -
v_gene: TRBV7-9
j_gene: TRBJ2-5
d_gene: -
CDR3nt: TGTGCCAGCAGCTTAGGAGTCCTACAAGAGACCCAGTACTTC
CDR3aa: CASSLGVLQETQYF

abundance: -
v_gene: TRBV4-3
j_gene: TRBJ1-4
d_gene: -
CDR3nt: TGCGCCAGCAGCCAAGTAATGGGCAGGAATAATGAAAAACTGTTTTTT
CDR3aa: CASSQVMGRNNEKLFF

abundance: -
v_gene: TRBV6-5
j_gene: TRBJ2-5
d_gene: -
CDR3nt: TGTGCCAGCCTACGGGAGACCCAGTACTTC
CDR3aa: CASLRETQYF

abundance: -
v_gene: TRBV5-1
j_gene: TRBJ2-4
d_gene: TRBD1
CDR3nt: TGCGCCAGCAGCTTGTCCTCGGGACAGGGAATGCCCCACAAGAGGAACATTCAGTACTTC
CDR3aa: CASSLSSGQGMPHKRNIQYF

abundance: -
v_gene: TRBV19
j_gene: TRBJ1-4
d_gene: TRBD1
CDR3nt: TGTGCCAGTAGGTTCCGGGACAGGCGTTCTCAAAAACTGTTTTTT
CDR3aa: CASRFRDRRSQKLFF

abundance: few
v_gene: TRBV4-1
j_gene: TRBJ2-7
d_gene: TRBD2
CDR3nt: TGCGCCAGCAGCCAAGATTCCGGGAGGGCCCTCGAGCAGTACTTC
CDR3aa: CASSQDSGRALEQYF

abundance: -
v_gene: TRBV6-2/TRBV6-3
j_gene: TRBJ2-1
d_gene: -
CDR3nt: TGTGCCAGCAGCCAGAGGGGGGGGTCCTACAATGAGCAGTTCTTC
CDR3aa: CASSQRGGSYNEQFF

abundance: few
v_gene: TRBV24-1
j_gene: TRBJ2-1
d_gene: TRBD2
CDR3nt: TGTGCCACCAGTGACTCCGTAATAGCGGGACATAGGGATGAGCAGTTCTTC
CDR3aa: CATSDSVIAGHRDEQFF

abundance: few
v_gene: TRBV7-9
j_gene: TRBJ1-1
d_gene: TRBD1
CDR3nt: TGTGCCAGCAGCCCGAAGACAGGGGCTATGAACACTGAAGCTTTCTTT
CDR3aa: CASSPKTGAMNTEAFF

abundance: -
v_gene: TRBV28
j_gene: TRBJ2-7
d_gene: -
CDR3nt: TGTGCCAGCAGCTTCAGCCTCTCCCGGGACACTGTAGGGCAGTACTTC
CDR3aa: CASSFSLSRDTVGQYF

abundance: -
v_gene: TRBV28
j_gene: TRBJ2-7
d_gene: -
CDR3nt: TGTGCCAGCAGTTTAGGCGGGATAGTCTCCTACGAGCAGTACTTC
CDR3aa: CASSLGGIVSYEQYF

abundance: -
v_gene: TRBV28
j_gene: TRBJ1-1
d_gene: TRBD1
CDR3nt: TGTGCCATCCTTACAGGGGCTGGGAACACTGAAGCTTTCTTT
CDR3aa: CAILTGAGNTEAFF